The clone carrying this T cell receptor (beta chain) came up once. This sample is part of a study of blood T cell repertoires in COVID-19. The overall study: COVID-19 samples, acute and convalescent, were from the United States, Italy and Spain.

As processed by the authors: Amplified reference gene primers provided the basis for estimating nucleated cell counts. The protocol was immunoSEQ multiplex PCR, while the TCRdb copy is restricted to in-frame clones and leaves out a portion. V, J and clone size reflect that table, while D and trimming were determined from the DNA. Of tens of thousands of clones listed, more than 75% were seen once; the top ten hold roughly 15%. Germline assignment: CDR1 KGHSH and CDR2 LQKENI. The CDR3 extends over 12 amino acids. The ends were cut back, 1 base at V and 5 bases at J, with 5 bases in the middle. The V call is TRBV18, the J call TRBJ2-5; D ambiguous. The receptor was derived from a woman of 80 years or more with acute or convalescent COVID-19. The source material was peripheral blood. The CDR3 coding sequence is TGTGCCAGCTCACCACGTATCGAGACCCAGTACTTC. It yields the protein CASSPRIETQYF.